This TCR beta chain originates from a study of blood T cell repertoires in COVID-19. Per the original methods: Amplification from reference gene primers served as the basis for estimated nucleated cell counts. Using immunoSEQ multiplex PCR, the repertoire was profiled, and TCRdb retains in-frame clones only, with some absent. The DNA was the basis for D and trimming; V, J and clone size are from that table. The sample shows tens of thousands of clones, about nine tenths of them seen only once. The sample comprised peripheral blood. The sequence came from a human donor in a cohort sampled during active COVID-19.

The CDR3 DNA reads TGTGCCAGCAGCGTCGGGACAGGGGGCGTCTATACTGAAGCTTTCTTT. It is translated as CASSVGTGGVYTEAFF. The chain joins TRBV9 to TRBJ1-1, with 12 bases that match TRBD1. V was clipped by 2 bases and J by 5 bases; unmatched bases: 7. Germline CDR1 reads SGDLS; CDR2 reads YYNGEE. The CDR3 covers 16 residues.